A selection of T cell receptor beta chains follows, all from one sample in a study of T cells in Graves' hyperthyroidism and ophthalmopathy. TCRdb itself ran the multiplex PCR reads through MiXCR, one entry per CDR3 protein. This sample yields more than 550,000 distinct CDR3 sequences, of which roughly 17% are seen a single time; around 15% belongs to the top ten. The specimen was blood. The source of these receptors is a man aged 50-59 years with Graves' hyperthyroidism. Each CDR3 is given with its conserved first and last residue. The order of the fields is D gene, clone size, V gene, J gene, CDR3 DNA, CDR3 protein. The D gene is left open where the match is weak. Size is omitted from some rows. Given values are once, few, many or a class for expanded clones.

.	once	TRBV29-1	TRBJ2-1	TGCAGTGGGGACTTGAAGTTCTTC	CSGDLKFF
.	.	TRBV18	TRBJ2-2	TGTGCCAGCTCACCAACCATGGGGCCTGCGAACACCAGGGAGCTGTTTTTT	CASSPTMGPANTRELFF
.	.	TRBV19	TRBJ2-1	TGTGCCAGTAGTATGGGGACCCAGACGGGTGAGCAGTTCTTC	CASSMGTQTGEQFF
.	.	TRBV5-6	TRBJ2-7	TGTGCCAGCAGCTTGGGGCGATGGCTGGACGAGCAGTACTTC	CASSLGRWLDEQYF
TRBD2	many	TRBV2	TRBJ2-7	TGTGCCAGCAGGGGATACCCGGGACTAGCGGGGCGCTACGAGCAGTACTTC	CASRGYPGLAGRYEQYF
.	.	TRBV5-1	TRBJ2-2	TGCGCCAGCAGCTTGGTGGGGGGGCTCCCGAACACCGGGGAGCTGTTTTTT	CASSLVGGLPNTGELFF
.	few	TRBV10-3	TRBJ2-3	TGTGCCACCAGTGACAGGATGAGCGGTCGCACAGATACGCAGTATTTT	CATSDRMSGRTDTQYF
.	many	TRBV28	TRBJ1-5	TGTGCCAGCAGTCCCCCTTATAGCAATCAGCCCCAGCATTTT	CASSPPYSNQPQHF
.	.	TRBV6-1	TRBJ2-5	TGTGCCAGCAGACCCCTGGGGCAGATGGGAGAGACCCAGTACTTC	CASRPLGQMGETQYF
.	many	TRBV28	TRBJ2-7	TGTGCCAGCAGACGATTCAAGCGGTCTTACGAGCAGTACTTC	CASRRFKRSYEQYF
.	many	TRBV7-2	TRBJ1-2	TGTGCCAGCAGCTTATCCAGGGTTCGCAACTATGGCTACACCTTC	CASSLSRVRNYGYTF
TRBD1	few	TRBV7-9	TRBJ2-7	TGTGCCAGCAGCTTATCCTACAGGGGTAGTTACGAGCAGTACTTC	CASSLSYRGSYEQYF